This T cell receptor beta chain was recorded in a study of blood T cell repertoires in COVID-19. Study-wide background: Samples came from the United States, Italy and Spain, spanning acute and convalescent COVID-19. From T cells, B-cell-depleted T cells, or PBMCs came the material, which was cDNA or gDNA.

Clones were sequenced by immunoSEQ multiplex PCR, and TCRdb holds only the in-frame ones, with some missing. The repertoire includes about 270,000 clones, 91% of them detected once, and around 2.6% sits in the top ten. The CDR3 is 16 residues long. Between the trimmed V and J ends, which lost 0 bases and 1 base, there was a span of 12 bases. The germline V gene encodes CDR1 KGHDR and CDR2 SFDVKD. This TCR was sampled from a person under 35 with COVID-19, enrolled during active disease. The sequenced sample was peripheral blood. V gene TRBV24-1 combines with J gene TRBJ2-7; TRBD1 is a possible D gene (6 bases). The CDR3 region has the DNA TGTGCCACCAGTGATTTGGCAGGGGCAAGATCCTACGAGCAGTACTTC. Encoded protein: CATSDLAGARSYEQYF.